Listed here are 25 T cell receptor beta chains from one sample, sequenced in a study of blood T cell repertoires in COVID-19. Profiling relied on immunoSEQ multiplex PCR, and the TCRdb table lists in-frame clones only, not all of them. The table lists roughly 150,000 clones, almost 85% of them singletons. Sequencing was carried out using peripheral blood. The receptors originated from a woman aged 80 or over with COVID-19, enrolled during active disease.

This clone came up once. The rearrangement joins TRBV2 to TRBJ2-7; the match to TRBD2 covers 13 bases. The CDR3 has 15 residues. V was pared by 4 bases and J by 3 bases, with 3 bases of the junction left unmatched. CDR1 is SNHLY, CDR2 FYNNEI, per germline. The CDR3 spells CASSVRTSGSYEQYF. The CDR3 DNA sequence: TGTGCCAGCAGTGTCCGGACTAGCGGGAGCTACGAGCAGTACTTC. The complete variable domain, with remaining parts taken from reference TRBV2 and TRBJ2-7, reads EPEVTQTPSHQVTQMGQEVILRCVPISNHLYFYWYRQILGQKVEFLVSFYNNEISEKSEIFDDQFSVERPDGSNFTLKIRSTKLEDSAMYFCASSVRTSGSYEQYFGPGTRLTVT.

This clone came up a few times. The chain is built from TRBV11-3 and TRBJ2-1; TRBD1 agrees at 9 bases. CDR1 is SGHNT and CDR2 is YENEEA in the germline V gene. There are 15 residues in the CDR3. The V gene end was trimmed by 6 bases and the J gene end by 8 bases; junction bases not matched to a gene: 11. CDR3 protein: CASSEGTGRFDEQFF. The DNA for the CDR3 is TGTGCCAGCAGTGAGGGGACAGGGAGGTTCGATGAGCAGTTCTTC.

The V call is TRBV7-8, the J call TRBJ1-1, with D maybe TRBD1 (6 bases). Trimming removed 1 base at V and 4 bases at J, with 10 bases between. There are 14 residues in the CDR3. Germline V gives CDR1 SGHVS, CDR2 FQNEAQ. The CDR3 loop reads CASSLGGLGTEAFF. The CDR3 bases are TGTGCCAGCAGCTTAGGGGGGCTTGGCACTGAAGCTTTCTTT.

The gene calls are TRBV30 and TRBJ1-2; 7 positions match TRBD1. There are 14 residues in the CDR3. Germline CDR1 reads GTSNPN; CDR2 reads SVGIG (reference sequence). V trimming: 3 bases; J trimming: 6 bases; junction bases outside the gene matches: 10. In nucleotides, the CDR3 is TGTGCCTGGAGATCCTGGACAGGATTGGATGGCTACACCTTC. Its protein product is CAWRSWTGLDGYTF.

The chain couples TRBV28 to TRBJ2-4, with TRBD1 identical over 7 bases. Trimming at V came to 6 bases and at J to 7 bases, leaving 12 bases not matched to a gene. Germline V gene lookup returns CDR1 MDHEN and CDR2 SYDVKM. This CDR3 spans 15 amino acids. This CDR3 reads CASSWAMDRSNIQYF. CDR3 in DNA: TGTGCCAGCAGCTGGGCGATGGACAGGAGTAACATTCAGTACTTC.

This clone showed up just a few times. The CDR3 here is CASSEGGSYEQYF. The CDR3 nucleotides read TGTGCCAGCTCTGAGGGAGGCTCCTACGAGCAGTACTTC. The rearrangement uses TRBV28 and TRBJ2-7, with D possibly being TRBD2 (6 bases). There are 13 residues in the CDR3. Germline lookup yields CDR1 MDHEN and CDR2 SYDVKM. V was cut by 8 bases and J by 0 bases, with 11 bases left in between.

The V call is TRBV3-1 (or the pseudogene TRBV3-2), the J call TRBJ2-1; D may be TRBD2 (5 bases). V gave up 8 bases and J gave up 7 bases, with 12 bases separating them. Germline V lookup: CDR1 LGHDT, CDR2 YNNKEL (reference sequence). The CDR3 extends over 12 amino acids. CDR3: CASSERRNEQFF. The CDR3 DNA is TGTGCCAGCTCGGAGCGGAGGAATGAGCAGTTCTTC.

The CDR3 coding sequence is TGTGCCACCAGCGCGCAGGGTACAGATACGCAGTATTTT. It codes for CATSAQGTDTQYF. The chain employs TRBV15 and TRBJ2-3; D may be TRBD1 (5 bases). The CDR3 spans 13 residues. The germline gives CDR1 LNHNV, CDR2 YYDKDF (reference sequence). V dropped 5 bases and J dropped 3 bases, with 9 bases sitting between them. Supplemented by reference TRBV15 and TRBJ2-3, the full variable domain reads DAMVIQNPRYQVTQFGKPVTLSCSQTLNHNVMYWYQQKSSQAPKLLFHYYDKDFNNEADTPDNFQSRRPNTSFCFLDIRSPGLGDTAMYLCATSAQGTDTQYFGPGTRLTVL.

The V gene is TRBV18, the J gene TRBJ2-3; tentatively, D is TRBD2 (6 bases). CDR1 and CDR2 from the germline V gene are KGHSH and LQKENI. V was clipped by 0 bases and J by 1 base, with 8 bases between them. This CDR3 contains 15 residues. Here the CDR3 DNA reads TGTGCCAGCTCACCACCGGCGGGGCGCACAGATACGCAGTATTTT. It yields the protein CASSPPAGRTDTQYF.

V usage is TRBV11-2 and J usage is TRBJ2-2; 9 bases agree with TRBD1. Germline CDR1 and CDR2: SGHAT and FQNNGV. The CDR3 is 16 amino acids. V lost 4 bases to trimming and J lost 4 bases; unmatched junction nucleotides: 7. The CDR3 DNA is TGTGCCAGCAGCTGGGGACAGGGAAGTAGCACCGGGGAGCTGTTTTTT. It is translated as CASSWGQGSSTGELFF.

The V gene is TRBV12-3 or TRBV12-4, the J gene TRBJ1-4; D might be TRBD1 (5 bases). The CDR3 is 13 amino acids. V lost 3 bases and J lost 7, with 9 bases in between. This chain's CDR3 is CASSFAGTEKLFF. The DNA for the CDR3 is TGTGCCAGCAGTTTTGCGGGGACTGAAAAACTGTTTTTT.

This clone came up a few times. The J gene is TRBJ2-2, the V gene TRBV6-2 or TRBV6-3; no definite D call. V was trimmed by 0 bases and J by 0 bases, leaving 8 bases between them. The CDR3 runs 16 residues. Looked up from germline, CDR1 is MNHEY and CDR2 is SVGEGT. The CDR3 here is CASSYSPTSNTGELFF. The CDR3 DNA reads TGTGCCAGCAGTTACTCCCCCACTTCGAACACCGGGGAGCTGTTTTTT.

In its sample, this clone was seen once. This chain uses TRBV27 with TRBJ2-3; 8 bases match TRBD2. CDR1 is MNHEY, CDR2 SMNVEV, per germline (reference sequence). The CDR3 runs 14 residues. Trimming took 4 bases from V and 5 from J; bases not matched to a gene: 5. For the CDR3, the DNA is TGTGCCAGCAGTTCAGGACTAGCAGTAGATACGCAGTATTTT. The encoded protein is CASSSGLAVDTQYF.

The CDR3 is CASSRDRATNEKLFF. The CDR3 DNA reads as TGTGCCAGCAGCAGGGACAGGGCAACTAATGAAAAACTGTTTTTT. The chain links TRBV7-2 to TRBJ1-4; 9 nucleotides match TRBD1. Per the germline V gene, CDR1 is SGHTA and CDR2 is FQGNSA. V lost 5 bases to trimming and J lost 0 bases; unmatched junction nucleotides: 1. The CDR3 is made up of 15 amino acids.

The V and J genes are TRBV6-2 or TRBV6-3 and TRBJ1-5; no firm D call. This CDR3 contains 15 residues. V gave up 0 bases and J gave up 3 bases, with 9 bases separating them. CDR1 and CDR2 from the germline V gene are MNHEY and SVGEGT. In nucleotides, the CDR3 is TGTGCCAGCAGTTACTCGCGGCAACCCAATCAGCCCCAGCATTTT. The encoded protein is CASSYSRQPNQPQHF.

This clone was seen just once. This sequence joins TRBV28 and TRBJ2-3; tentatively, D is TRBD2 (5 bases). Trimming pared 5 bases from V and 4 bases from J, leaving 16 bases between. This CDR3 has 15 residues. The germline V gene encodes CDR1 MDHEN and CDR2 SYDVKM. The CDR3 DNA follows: TGTGCCAGCAGTCCCCGACGAGGGTGGGCAGATACGCAGTATTTT. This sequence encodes CASSPRRGWADTQYF.

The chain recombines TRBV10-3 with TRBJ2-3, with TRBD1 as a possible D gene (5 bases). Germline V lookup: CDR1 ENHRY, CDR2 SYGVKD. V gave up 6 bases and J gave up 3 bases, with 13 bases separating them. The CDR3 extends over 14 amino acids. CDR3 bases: TGTGCCATCAGGATACAGGACGGGACAGATACGCAGTATTTT. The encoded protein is CAIRIQDGTDTQYF.

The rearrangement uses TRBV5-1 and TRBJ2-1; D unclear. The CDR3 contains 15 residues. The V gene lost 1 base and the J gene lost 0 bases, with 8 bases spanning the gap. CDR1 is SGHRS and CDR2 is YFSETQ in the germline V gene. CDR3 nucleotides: TGCGCCAGCAGCTTGTCACGTAGCTCCTACAATGAGCAGTTCTTC. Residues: CASSLSRSSYNEQFF.

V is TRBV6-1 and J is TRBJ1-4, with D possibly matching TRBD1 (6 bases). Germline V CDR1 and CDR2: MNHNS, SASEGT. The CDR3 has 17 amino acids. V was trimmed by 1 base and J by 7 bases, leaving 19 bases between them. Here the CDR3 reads CASSEGLFAGAGEKLFF. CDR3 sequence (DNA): TGTGCCAGCAGTGAAGGGCTATTCGCGGGGGCGGGTGAAAAACTGTTTTTT.

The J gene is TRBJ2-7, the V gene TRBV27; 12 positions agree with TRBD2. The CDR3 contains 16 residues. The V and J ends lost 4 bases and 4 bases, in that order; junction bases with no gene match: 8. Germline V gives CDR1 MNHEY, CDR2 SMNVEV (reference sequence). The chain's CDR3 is CASSSERGLAGYEQYF. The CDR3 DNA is TGTGCCAGCAGTTCCGAACGCGGACTAGCGGGATACGAGCAGTACTTC.

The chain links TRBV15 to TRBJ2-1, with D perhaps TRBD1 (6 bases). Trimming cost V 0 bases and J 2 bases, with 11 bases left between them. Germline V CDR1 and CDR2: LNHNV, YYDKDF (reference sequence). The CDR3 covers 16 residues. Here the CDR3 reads CATSREAAGAYNEQFF. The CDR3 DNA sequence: TGTGCCACCAGCAGAGAGGCCGCAGGGGCCTACAATGAGCAGTTCTTC. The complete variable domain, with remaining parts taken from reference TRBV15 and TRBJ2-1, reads DAMVIQNPRYQVTQFGKPVTLSCSQTLNHNVMYWYQQKSSQAPKLLFHYYDKDFNNEADTPDNFQSRRPNTSFCFLDIRSPGLGDTAMYLCATSREAAGAYNEQFFGPGTRLTVL.

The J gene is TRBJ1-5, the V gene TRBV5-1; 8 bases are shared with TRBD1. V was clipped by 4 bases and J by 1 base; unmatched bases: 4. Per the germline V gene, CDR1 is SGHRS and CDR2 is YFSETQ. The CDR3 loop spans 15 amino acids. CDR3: CASSEGTGSNQPQHF. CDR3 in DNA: TGCGCCAGCAGCGAGGGGACAGGCAGCAATCAGCCCCAGCATTTT.

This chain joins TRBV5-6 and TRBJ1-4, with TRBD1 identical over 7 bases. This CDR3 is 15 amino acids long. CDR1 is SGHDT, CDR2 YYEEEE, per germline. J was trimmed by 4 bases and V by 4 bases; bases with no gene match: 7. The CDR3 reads CASSKGQFFNEKLFF. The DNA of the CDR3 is TGTGCCAGCAGCAAGGGACAGTTCTTTAATGAAAAACTGTTTTTT.

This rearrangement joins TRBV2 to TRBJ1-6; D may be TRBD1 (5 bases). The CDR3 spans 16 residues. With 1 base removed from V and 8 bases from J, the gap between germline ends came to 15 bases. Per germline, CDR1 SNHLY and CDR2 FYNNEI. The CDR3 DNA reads TGTGCCAGCAGTGAAGAGTTCGGGGGAGGGGATTCACCCCTCCACTTT. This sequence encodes CASSEEFGGGDSPLHF.

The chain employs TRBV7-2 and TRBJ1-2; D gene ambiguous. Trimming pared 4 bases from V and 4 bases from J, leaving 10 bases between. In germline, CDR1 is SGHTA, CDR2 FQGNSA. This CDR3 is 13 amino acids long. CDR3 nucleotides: TGTGCCAGCAGCTCTCTGCTAGGCTATGGCTACACCTTC. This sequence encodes CASSSLLGYGYTF.